These 16 T cell receptor beta chains share one sample of origin, sequenced in a study of OX40 agonist ivuxolimab in advanced cancers. Sequenced by immunoSEQ multiplex PCR; TCRdb stores in-frame clones only, minus some. The data hold fewer than 20,000 clones, with around four fifths observed a single time. Specimen: CD4+ or CD8+ T cells sorted from blood, collected in a trial of the OX40 agonist ivuxolimab. These receptors were taken from an adult with an advanced solid tumor such as melanoma, head and neck, liver or kidney cancer.

In this sample, this clone turned up a few times. The rearrangement links TRBV5-4 to TRBJ2-1; D is possibly TRBD1 or TRBD2 (5 bases each). The V gene's germline CDR1 is SGHNT and CDR2 YYREEE (reference sequence). This CDR3 spans 13 amino acids. V lost 2 bases to trimming and J lost 6 bases, with 9 bases between them. The CDR3 sequence is CASSFWGPNEQFF. CDR3 DNA sequence: TGTGCCAGCAGCTTCTGGGGACCCAATGAGCAGTTCTTC.

This clone is a singleton in its sample. The V and J genes are TRBV13 and TRBJ2-7; TRBD2 matches at 8 bases. CDR3 length: 18 residues. The ends lost 0 bases at V and 4 bases at J; junction bases unmatched: 14. CDR1 and CDR2 (germline): PRHDT, FYEKMQ (reference sequence). The CDR3 sequence is CASSLGGTELAETYEQYF. The CDR3 DNA reads TGTGCCAGCAGCTTAGGTGGGACGGAACTAGCGGAGACTTACGAGCAGTACTTC. The full variable domain, with the rest looked up from reference TRBV13 and TRBJ2-7, is AAGVIQSPRHLIKEKRETATLKCYPIPRHDTVYWYQQGPGQDPQFLISFYEKMQSDKGSIPDRFSAQQFSDYHSELNMSSLELGDSALYFCASSLGGTELAETYEQYFGPGTRLTVT.

Notes on this clone: The junction departs from the called germline gene at one end, perhaps through a read error. This chain joins TRBV5-8 and TRBJ1-5, with D hard to call. This CDR3 is built from 14 residues. Germline V gene lookup returns CDR1 SGHTS and CDR2 YDEGEE. The CDR3 spells CASSQTDSNQPQHF. The CDR3 coding sequence is TGCGCCAGCAGCCAAACAGATAGCAATCAGCCCCAGCATTTT. Variable domain in full (rest from reference TRBV5-8 and TRBJ1-5): EAGVTQSPTHLIKTRGQQATLRCSPISGHTSVYWYQQALGLGLQFLLWYDEGEERNRGNFPPRFSGRQFPNYSSELNVNALELEDSALYLCASSQTDSNQPQHFGDGTRLSIL.

V is TRBV9 and J is TRBJ2-7, with 7 nucleotides matching TRBD1. CDR1 and CDR2 from the germline V gene are SGDLS and YYNGEE. The CDR3 covers 14 residues. The V gene end was trimmed by 3 bases and the J gene end by 3 bases; junction bases not matched to a gene: 6. CDR3 loop: CASSATGAGYEQYF. For the CDR3, the DNA is TGTGCCAGCAGCGCTACAGGGGCCGGCTACGAGCAGTACTTC. Together with reference TRBV9 and TRBJ2-7, the CDR3 gives the full variable domain: DSGVTQTPKHLITATGQRVTLRCSPRSGDLSVYWYQQSLDQGLQFLIQYYNGEERAKGNILERFSAQQFPDLHSELNLSSLELGDSALYFCASSATGAGYEQYFGPGTRLTVT.

The CDR3 reads CASSIYGSREFNQPQHF. DNA for the CDR3: TGTGCCAGTAGTATATACGGGAGCAGGGAGTTCAATCAGCCCCAGCATTTT. The chain uses TRBV19 and TRBJ1-5; D is perhaps TRBD1 (5 bases). Trimming shortened V by 2 bases and J by 3 bases, and 17 bases separated the two germline ends. Germline V gene data show CDR1 as LNHDA and CDR2 as SQIVND (reference sequence). This CDR3 has 17 amino acids.

The genes are TRBV27 and TRBJ2-7; 7 bases line up with TRBD1. The CDR3 is 16 amino acids. V was pared by 6 bases and J by 0 bases, with 11 bases of the junction left unmatched. Looked up from germline, CDR1 is MNHEY and CDR2 is SMNVEV (reference sequence). CDR3 sequence (DNA): TGTGCCAGCAGCCACTCGATAGGGGGCCTCTCCTACGAGCAGTACTTC. This codes for CASSHSIGGLSYEQYF.

This clone has a single count. The DNA for the CDR3 is TGTGCCAGCAGCTTTCCGAAGGGGGTCCCTGGGGCCAACGTCCTGACTTTC. It specifies CASSFPKGVPGANVLTF. The rearrangement links TRBV7-9 to TRBJ2-6; D is perhaps TRBD1 (6 bases). V was clipped by 3 bases and J by 2 bases, with 14 bases between them. Per the germline V gene, CDR1 is SEHNR and CDR2 is FQNEAQ (reference sequence). CDR3 size: 17 residues.

The rearrangement joins TRBV5-8 to TRBJ1-1; D is unclear. The CDR3 spans 15 residues. The germline gives CDR1 SGHTS, CDR2 YDEGEE. Trimming stripped 0 bases from V and 0 bases from J, with 9 bases between. This CDR3 reads CASSLGHSMNTEAFF. For the CDR3, the DNA is TGTGCCAGCAGCTTGGGACATTCTATGAACACTGAAGCTTTCTTT.

V usage is TRBV21-1 and J usage is TRBJ1-2. TRBV21-1 is recorded as a pseudogene. The CDR3 is made up of 14 amino acids. The CDR3 DNA follows: TGTGCCAGCAGCAAGTGGAACATAAGGGATGGCTACACCTTC. It translates to CASSKWNIRDGYTF.

The chain combines TRBV2 with TRBJ2-2; 7 nucleotides agree with TRBD1. Germline-derived CDR1 and CDR2 are SNHLY and FYNNEI. This CDR3 has 14 residues. J gave up 5 bases and V 4 bases, and 4 bases lay outside the gene matches. Here the CDR3 reads CASSAGGFTGELFF. CDR3 in DNA: TGTGCCAGCAGTGCAGGGGGTTTTACCGGGGAGCTGTTTTTT.

The genes are TRBV27 and TRBJ2-7; D remains unclear. The V end lost 0 bases, the J end lost 4 bases, and 10 bases lay between the germline ends. The CDR3 contains 14 residues. Germline lookup yields CDR1 MNHEY and CDR2 SMNVEV (reference sequence). Here the CDR3 DNA reads TGTGCCAGCAGTTTATCGGTACAGCAATACGAGCAGTACTTC. Translation: CASSLSVQQYEQYF.

CDR3 DNA: TGTGCCAGCAGCGCTTCCGGGACTAGCGGGGGGGCGTTCACAGATACGCAGTATTTT. This sequence encodes CASSASGTSGGAFTDTQYF. The rearrangement links TRBV5-6 to TRBJ2-3, with 16 bases aligning to TRBD2. The CDR3 is 19 amino acids. CDR1 and CDR2 from the germline V gene are SGHDT and YYEEEE. With V trimmed by 4 bases and J by 2 bases, 10 bases remained unmatched.

The chain couples TRBV27 to TRBJ2-2, with a possible D match to TRBD2 (5 bases). V lost 5 bases and J 5 bases, leaving 15 bases between the germline ends. The germline CDR1 and CDR2 sequences are MNHEY and SMNVEV (reference sequence). CDR3 length: 15 amino acids. This CDR3 is CASSPTRGGTGELFF. The CDR3 bases are TGTGCCAGCAGTCCAACCCGAGGCGGGACCGGGGAGCTGTTTTTT.

This chain uses TRBV4-1 with TRBJ1-2; D not certain. Trimming cost V 4 bases and J 6 bases, with 21 bases left between them. Germline values: CDR1 MGHRA, CDR2 YSYEKL. This CDR3 has 16 amino acids. The CDR3 reads CASSRPSGWPGHGYTF. CDR3 bases: TGCGCCAGCAGCCGCCCCTCGGGGTGGCCTGGCCATGGCTACACCTTC.

This clone occurred once. The chain uses TRBV27 and TRBJ1-1; D is unresolved. The germline V gene has CDR1 MNHEY and CDR2 SMNVEV (reference sequence). The germline V and J ends were trimmed by 6 bases and 0 bases, with 23 bases remaining between them. CDR3 length: 18 amino acids. The CDR3 sequence is CASSPSPQRRGMNTEAFF. As DNA, the CDR3 is TGTGCCAGCAGCCCTTCCCCGCAGCGTCGCGGGATGAACACTGAAGCTTTCTTT.

By sample share, this clone is medium-sized. J is TRBJ2-7 and V is TRBV27; 9 bases align to TRBD2. The V segment lost 4 bases and the J segment 3 bases; nucleotides outside the gene matches: 10. The CDR3 length is 16 residues. Germline V lookup: CDR1 MNHEY, CDR2 SMNVEV (reference sequence). CDR3 loop: CASSSRAGGSLYEQYF. CDR3 in DNA: TGTGCCAGCAGTTCACGAGCGGGAGGTTCTCTCTACGAGCAGTACTTC.